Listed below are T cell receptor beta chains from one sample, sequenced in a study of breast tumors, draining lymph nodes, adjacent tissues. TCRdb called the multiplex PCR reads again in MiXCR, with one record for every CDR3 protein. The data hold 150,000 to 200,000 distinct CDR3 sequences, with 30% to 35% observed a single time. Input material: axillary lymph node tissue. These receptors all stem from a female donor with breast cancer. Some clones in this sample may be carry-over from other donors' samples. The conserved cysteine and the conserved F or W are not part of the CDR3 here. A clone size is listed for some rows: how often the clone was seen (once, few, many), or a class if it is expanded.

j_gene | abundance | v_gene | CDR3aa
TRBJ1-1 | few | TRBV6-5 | ASSIGSGTEAF
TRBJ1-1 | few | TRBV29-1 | SVVVNTEAF
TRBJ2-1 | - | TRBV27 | ASSWTLAGDTYNEQF
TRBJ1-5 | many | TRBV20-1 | SARERTANSNQPQH
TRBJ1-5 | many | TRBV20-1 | SADHGVNQPQH
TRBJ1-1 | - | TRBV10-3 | AIDPGQVNTEAF
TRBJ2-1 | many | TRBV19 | ASSIGGTGNEQF
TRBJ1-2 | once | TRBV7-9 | AIPGRNYGYT
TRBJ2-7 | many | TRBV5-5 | ASSFIVDYEQY
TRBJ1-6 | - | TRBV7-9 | ASSRDSSYNSPLH
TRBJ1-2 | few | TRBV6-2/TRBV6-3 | ASSYDPTWDGYT
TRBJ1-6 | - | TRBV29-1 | SGRDNLCGGGGSPLH
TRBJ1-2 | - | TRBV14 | ASSQLAGGYT
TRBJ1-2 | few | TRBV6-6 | ASSPGDSNYGYT
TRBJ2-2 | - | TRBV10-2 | AKKGSRGGYTFGSNTGELF
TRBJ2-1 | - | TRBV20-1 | SARTAGIGVDTQF
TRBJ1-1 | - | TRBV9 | ASSVVRNTEAF
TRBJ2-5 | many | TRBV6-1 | ASNQQDSILGTQY
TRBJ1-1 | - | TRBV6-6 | ASSTGQGETEAF
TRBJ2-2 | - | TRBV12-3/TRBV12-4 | ASSLYGGRTGELF
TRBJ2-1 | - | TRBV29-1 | SVVIGYSYNERF
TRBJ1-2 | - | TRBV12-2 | ASRLGHLNYGYT
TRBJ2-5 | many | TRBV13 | ASSSPDRVGETQY
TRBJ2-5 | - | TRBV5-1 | ASSLEQGPETQY
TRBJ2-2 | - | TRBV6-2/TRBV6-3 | ASSYSDAGELF
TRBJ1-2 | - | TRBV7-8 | ASSFLEYGHA
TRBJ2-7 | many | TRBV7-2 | ASSLSWVSGYEQY
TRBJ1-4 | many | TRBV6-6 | ASSLIGQGDEKLF
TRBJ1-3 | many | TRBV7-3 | ASSSNGGYGNTIY
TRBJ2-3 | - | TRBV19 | ASSLTSGRRGGQYTDTQY
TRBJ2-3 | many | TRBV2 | ASRELAGASDTQY
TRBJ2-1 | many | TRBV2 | ASRVRQRSSYNEQF
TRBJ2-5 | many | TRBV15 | ATSTPGGETQY
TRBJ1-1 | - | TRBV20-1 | SARDSARGNEAF
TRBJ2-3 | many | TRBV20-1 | SASTTDTQY
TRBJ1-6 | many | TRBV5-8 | ASSLRIGTDHNSPLH
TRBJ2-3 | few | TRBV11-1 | ASSSRTDTQY
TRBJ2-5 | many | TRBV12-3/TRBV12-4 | ASKDSQETQY
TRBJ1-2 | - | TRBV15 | ATSSAKGAGRYGYT
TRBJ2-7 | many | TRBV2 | ASLLTGNYEQY
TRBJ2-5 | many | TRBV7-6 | ASSLAAGKETQY
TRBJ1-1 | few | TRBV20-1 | SVQVNTEAF
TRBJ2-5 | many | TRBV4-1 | ASSQTGAGETQY
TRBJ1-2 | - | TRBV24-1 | VASDNTGGANGYT
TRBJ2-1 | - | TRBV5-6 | ASSSGHNEQF
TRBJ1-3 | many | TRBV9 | ASSVWGLSGNTIY
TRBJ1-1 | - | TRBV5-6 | ASSLVVTSNTEAF
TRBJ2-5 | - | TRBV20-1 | SAPRDSGRGETQY
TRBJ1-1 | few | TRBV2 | ASSLRRNTEAF
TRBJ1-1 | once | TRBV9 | ASSVGIGSRNTEAF
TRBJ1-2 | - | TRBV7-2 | VGSLTLGKGYT
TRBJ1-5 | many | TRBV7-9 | ASSLSWAGNQPQH
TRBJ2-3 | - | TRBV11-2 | ASTPGRTGRGSTDTQY
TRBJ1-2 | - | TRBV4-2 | ASSPAGRGNYGYT
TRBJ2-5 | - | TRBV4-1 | ASSPKVLVPGQGRQETQY
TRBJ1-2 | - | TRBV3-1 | ASSLGTEGYT
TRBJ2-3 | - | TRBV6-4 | ASSVLAGKDTQY
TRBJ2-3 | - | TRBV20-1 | SARDRVNYNEQY
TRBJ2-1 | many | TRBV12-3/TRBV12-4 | ASSLGASSSYNEQF